This T cell receptor beta chain is drawn from a study of blood T cells in healthy people across ages. V was shortened by 6 bases and J by 11 bases, with 13 bases between the two germline ends. This CDR3 spans 11 amino acids. The V gene's germline CDR1 is MDHEN and CDR2 SYDVKM. Next came a second PCR, run for about 6 to 11 cycles, which used a sample-barcoded 5' primer along with a J-beta primer mix. TCRdb recomputed calls from the 5' RACE reads with MiXCR, one row per CDR3 protein. The data show around 800,000 distinct CDR3 sequences, 53% seen once. The study drew donors from healthy Caucasian individuals in Russia aged about 6 to 95. Every sample yielded at least 7 million isolated PBMCs.

The sequencing sample was made of blood. V gene TRBV28 combines with J gene TRBJ1-1; D remains ambiguous. This TCR derives from an elderly man in good health. The CDR3 is CASSSYGIAFF. The CDR3 DNA is TGTGCCAGCAGCTCCTATGGTATCGCTTTCTTT.